These 22 T cell receptor beta chains share one sample of origin, sequenced in a study of blood T cell repertoires in COVID-19. Measured with immunoSEQ multiplex PCR; TCRdb has only the in-frame clones, and not every one. The table has some 250,000 clones, roughly 83% seen once. Material: peripheral blood. These receptors came from a man older than 75 with acute or convalescent COVID-19.

The chain has TRBV5-1 and TRBJ2-1; no firm D call. The germline V and J ends were trimmed by 2 bases and 7 bases, with 22 bases remaining between them. Germline values: CDR1 SGHRS, CDR2 YFSETQ. The CDR3 loop spans 17 amino acids. The CDR3 nucleotides are TGCGCCAGCAGCTTTGGAGATTCGCCTACTTTAAGGAATGAGCAGTTCTTC. This codes for CASSFGDSPTLRNEQFF.

This chain uses TRBV3-1 (or the pseudogene TRBV3-2) with TRBJ1-1; 7 bases line up with TRBD1. Looked up from germline, CDR1 is LGHDT and CDR2 is YNNKEL (reference sequence). Trimming at V came to 8 bases and at J to 2 bases, leaving 14 bases not matched to a gene. The CDR3 runs to 16 residues. The CDR3 nucleotides are TGTGCCAGCCGGCACAGGGGTTTAGGTATAAACACTGAAGCTTTCTTT. This translates into CASRHRGLGINTEAFF.

This sequence joins TRBV10-1 and TRBJ1-4; tentatively, D is TRBD1 (5 bases). Deletions cut 6 bases from V and 7 bases from J, with 18 bases between. The CDR3 covers 15 residues. Germline V lookup: CDR1 WNHNN, CDR2 SYGVQD (reference sequence). CDR3 DNA sequence: TGCGCCAGCAGCCTCGGAGGGCCAGGGCGTGAAAAACTGTTTTTT. It codes for CASSLGGPGREKLFF.

The V gene is TRBV5-1, the J gene TRBJ1-2; 10 bases map to TRBD1. The CDR3 consists of 17 residues. Per germline, CDR1 SGHRS and CDR2 YFSETQ. Germline trimming cut 2 bases from V and 3 bases from J; bases unmatched to any gene: 10. This chain's CDR3 is CASSFRTGGKFDYGYTF. The CDR3 DNA reads TGCGCCAGCAGCTTCAGGACAGGGGGGAAATTTGACTATGGCTACACCTTC. Complete variable domain (other parts from reference TRBV5-1 and TRBJ1-2): KAGVTQTPRYLIKTRGQQVTLSCSPISGHRSVSWYQQTPGQGLQFLFEYFSETQRNKGNFPGRFSGRQFSNSRSEMNVSTLELGDSALYLCASSFRTGGKFDYGYTFGSGTRLTVV.

The chain couples TRBV5-4 to TRBJ2-7; tentatively, D is TRBD2 (5 bases). Germline CDR1 is SGHNT and CDR2 is YYREEE (reference sequence). Trimming stripped 4 bases from V and 0 bases from J, with 14 bases between. CDR3 length equals 15 residues. The CDR3 nucleotides read TGTGCCAGCAGCCCGTATCGAGGGTCCTCCTACGAGCAGTACTTC. This encodes CASSPYRGSSYEQYF.

This clone has only one observation. The chain combines TRBV2 with TRBJ2-5, with D perhaps matching TRBD2 (6 bases). The germline CDR1 and CDR2 sequences are SNHLY and FYNNEI. Trimming cost V 6 bases and J 5 bases, with 19 bases left between them. This CDR3 region has 15 residues. The CDR3 nucleotides are TGTGCCAGCAGGACAACAGCGGGTGGCCGGGAGACCCAGTACTTC. It codes for CASRTTAGGRETQYF.

The chain recombines TRBV10-1 with TRBJ2-4; the match to TRBD1 covers 11 bases. CDR1 is WNHNN and CDR2 is SYGVQD in the germline V gene (reference sequence). V lost 1 base to trimming and J lost 8 bases; unmatched junction nucleotides: 10. This CDR3 comprises 17 residues. For the CDR3, the DNA is TGCGCCAGCAGTGAGTGTAGGACAGGGGGCGGGCCACACATTCAGTACTTC. Encoded protein: CASSECRTGGGPHIQYF.

The rearrangement joins TRBV2 to TRBJ1-1, with 8 bases that match TRBD1. The length of the CDR3 is 15 residues. Germline V lookup: CDR1 SNHLY, CDR2 FYNNEI. V lost 5 bases, J lost 1 base, and 6 bases stayed unmatched. The CDR3 loop reads CASSLTGVENTEAFF. The CDR3 nucleotides read TGTGCCAGCAGTCTGACAGGGGTGGAGAACACTGAAGCTTTCTTT. The whole variable domain, remainder taken from reference TRBV2 and TRBJ1-1, is EPEVTQTPSHQVTQMGQEVILRCVPISNHLYFYWYRQILGQKVEFLVSFYNNEISEKSEIFDDQFSVERPDGSNFTLKIRSTKLEDSAMYFCASSLTGVENTEAFFGQGTRLTVV.

The CDR3 region is CASSNEGVATEAFF. The CDR3 region has the DNA TGTGCCAGCAGTAACGAAGGCGTAGCGACTGAAGCTTTCTTT. The J gene is TRBJ1-1, the V gene TRBV6-5; D not certain. From germline, CDR1 is MNHEY and CDR2 SVGAGI. The V end lost 5 bases, the J end lost 5 bases, and 15 bases lay between the germline ends. The CDR3 has 14 amino acids.

The rearrangement joins TRBV2 to TRBJ2-7; D is unclear. This CDR3 contains 13 residues. Germline-derived CDR1 and CDR2 are SNHLY and FYNNEI. V lost 6 bases and J lost 6, with 15 bases in between. The CDR3 here is CASSSDFIVEQYF. CDR3 sequence (DNA): TGTGCCAGCAGCTCCGACTTTATAGTCGAGCAGTACTTC.

The V call is TRBV7-8, the J call TRBJ2-5; the match to TRBD2 covers 13 bases. CDR1 is SGHVS and CDR2 is FQNEAQ in the germline V gene. V lost 4 bases, J lost 5 bases, and 10 bases stayed unmatched. This CDR3 has 17 amino acids. The CDR3 DNA sequence: TGTGCCAGCAGCTCCCTGGGGGGGACTAGCGGGGCCGAGACCCAGTACTTC. It yields the protein CASSSLGGTSGAETQYF. The variable domain in full, completed from reference TRBV7-8 and TRBJ2-5, reads GAGVSQSPRYKVAKRGQDVALRCDPISGHVSLFWYQQALGQGPEFLTYFQNEAQLDKSGLPSDRFFAERPEGSVSTLKIQRTQQEDSAVYLCASSSLGGTSGAETQYFGPGTRLLVL.

This rearrangement joins TRBV27 to TRBJ1-2; 7 bases align to TRBD1. J was trimmed by 4 bases and V by 6 bases; bases with no gene match: 5. Germline CDR1 reads MNHEY; CDR2 reads SMNVEV (reference sequence). The CDR3 runs to 13 residues. CDR3 in amino acids: CASRRTGAYGYTF. The CDR3 nucleotides read TGTGCCAGCAGACGAACAGGGGCCTATGGCTACACCTTC.

V usage is TRBV3-1 (or the pseudogene TRBV3-2) and J usage is TRBJ1-3; no clear D. CDR1 LGHDT and CDR2 YNNKEL come from the germline V gene (reference sequence). Trimming removed 4 bases from V and 2 bases from J, with 15 bases in between. The CDR3 totals 16 residues. DNA for the CDR3: TGTGCCAGCAGCCCCCGGGTCACATCGACTGGAAACACCATATATTTT. Its translation is CASSPRVTSTGNTIYF.

CDR3: CASSERGLSSYEQYF. In DNA form, the CDR3 reads TGTGCCAGCAGTGAACGAGGCCTAAGCTCCTACGAGCAGTACTTC. The V and J genes are TRBV2 and TRBJ2-7; D call uncertain. This CDR3 has 15 residues. Germline V gives CDR1 SNHLY, CDR2 FYNNEI. V lost 2 bases and J 0 bases, leaving 11 bases between the germline ends. Based on the CDR3 plus reference TRBV2 and TRBJ2-7, the full variable domain is EPEVTQTPSHQVTQMGQEVILRCVPISNHLYFYWYRQILGQKVEFLVSFYNNEISEKSEIFDDQFSVERPDGSNFTLKIRSTKLEDSAMYFCASSERGLSSYEQYFGPGTRLTVT.

The chain employs TRBV7-2 and TRBJ1-5, with 7 nucleotides matching TRBD1. J was trimmed by 1 base and V by 5 bases; bases with no gene match: 5. The CDR3 sequence is 15 residues long. The germline V gene encodes CDR1 SGHTA and CDR2 FQGNSA. The CDR3 spells CASSPRQGSNQPQHF. The CDR3 bases are TGTGCCAGCAGCCCCCGACAGGGCAGCAATCAGCCCCAGCATTTT.

This clone showed up just once. The chain links TRBV19 to TRBJ2-1; 10 bases fit TRBD2. The CDR3 runs 17 residues. Germline loops: CDR1 LNHDA, CDR2 SQIVND (reference sequence). The junction had 9 bases not matched to a gene; V was cut back by 0 bases and J by 7 bases. The CDR3 DNA reads TGTGCCAGTAGTATAGATCTTCTAGCGGGAGCTCGGAATGAGCAGTTCTTC. Protein: CASSIDLLAGARNEQFF.

The chain has TRBV3-1 (or the pseudogene TRBV3-2) and TRBJ2-1; 9 positions agree with TRBD1. Germline V gives CDR1 LGHDT, CDR2 YNNKEL (reference sequence). Germline trimming cut 6 bases from V and 8 bases from J; bases unmatched to any gene: 14. The CDR3 is made up of 16 amino acids. Here the CDR3 DNA reads TGTGCCAGCAGTCGACAGGGGGTGGTCATCGGCGATGAGCAGTTCTTC. Residues: CASSRQGVVIGDEQFF.

Here the CDR3 reads CSVAGTDSNQPQHF. CDR3 sequence (DNA): TGCAGCGTCGCCGGGACAGATAGCAATCAGCCCCAGCATTTT. The V call is TRBV29-1, the J call TRBJ1-5; 7 nucleotides match TRBD1. V was pared by 6 bases and J by 0 bases, with 5 bases of the junction left unmatched. The CDR3 totals 14 residues. CDR1 and CDR2 (germline): SQVTM, ANQGSEA.

The chain uses TRBV20-1 and TRBJ2-5, with unresolved D. Per the germline V gene, CDR1 is DFQATT and CDR2 is SNEGSKA (reference sequence). Trimming took off 5 bases at V and 3 bases at J, with 4 bases between the two ends. The CDR3 totals 10 residues. The CDR3 DNA reads as TGCAGTGCTTCCGAAGAGACCCAGTACTTC. Translated, it gives CSASEETQYF.

The genes are TRBV2 and TRBJ1-5, with a possible D match to TRBD1 (5 bases). This CDR3 is 13 amino acids long. V lost 11 bases and J 3 bases, leaving 14 bases between the germline ends. Germline CDR1 SNHLY, CDR2 FYNNEI. Written as DNA, the CDR3 is TGTGCCTGTCGGGCAGGGATCAATCAGCCCCAGCATTTT. This codes for CACRAGINQPQHF.

The rearrangement uses TRBV3-1 (or the pseudogene TRBV3-2) and TRBJ2-1; 10 bases map to TRBD2. CDR3 length: 15 residues. V shed 4 bases and J 6 bases; nucleotides not matched to a gene: 6. The germline V gene encodes CDR1 LGHDT and CDR2 YNNKEL (reference sequence). CDR3 amino acids: CASSRGAGGFNEQFF. CDR3 coding DNA: TGTGCCAGCAGCCGAGGAGCGGGAGGGTTCAATGAGCAGTTCTTC.

This chain joins TRBV7-9 and TRBJ2-1; 7 bases map to TRBD1. The CDR3 loop spans 14 amino acids. The germline CDR1 and CDR2 sequences are SEHNR and FQNEAQ (reference sequence). Losses at the gene ends were 1 base for V and 7 bases for J; bases not matched to a gene: 4. The CDR3 spells CASSLVGTDNEQFF. The DNA for the CDR3 is TGTGCCAGCAGCTTAGTGGGGACAGATAATGAGCAGTTCTTC.